This T cell receptor (beta chain) was documented in a study of blood T cells in healthy people across ages. Notes on the study in general: Diversity figures derived from one million T cells were judged to underestimate the true value. Donor CMV infection status was unknown, possibly confounding age-related changes in expanded clonotypes.

Turning to this clonotype: Its antigen is undetermined. The conserved closing phenylalanine or tryptophan is absent in this CDR3, likely reflecting a read error.

A sample-barcoded 5' primer and a J-beta primer mix were used in a second PCR of roughly 6 to 11 cycles. Using its own MiXCR run on the 5' RACE reads, TCRdb lists one record per CDR3 protein. This sample carries 700,000 to 850,000 distinct CDR3 sequences, less than 70% of them seen once, and the ten largest clones take approximately 40%. Trimming pared 5 bases from V and 0 bases from J, leaving 13 bases between. The CDR3 totals 15 residues. CDR1 and CDR2 from the germline V gene are LGHDT and YNNKEL (reference sequence). The sample comprised blood. This receptor was obtained from a man at least 80 years old in good health. V gene TRBV3-1 combines with J gene TRBJ1-1; the D is unclear. The CDR3, as DNA: TGTGCCAGCAGCAATACGGCGGGCCTGAACACTGAAGCTTTCTAT. Amino acid sequence: CASSNTAGLNTEAFY.